The 10 T cell receptor beta chains given below trace back to one sample, sequenced in a study of T cells in Graves' hyperthyroidism and ophthalmopathy. The CDR3 regions of TCR beta were amplified from RNA transcripts. An initial round of RT-PCR targeting the TCR CDR3 relied on the HTBI primer set. TCRdb re-derived calls from the multiplex PCR reads in MiXCR, one entry per CDR3 protein. The table includes about 640,000 distinct CDR3 sequences, about a fifth detected once. The sample was blood. These receptors were obtained from a man younger than 40 with Graves' ophthalmopathy.

The chain couples TRBV5-1 to TRBJ2-5; 9 nucleotides line up with TRBD2. The CDR3 sequence is 17 residues long. After removal of 1 base from V and 5 bases from J, the junction contained 12 bases not matched to a gene. Germline V lookup: CDR1 SGHRS, CDR2 YFSETQ. Here the CDR3 DNA reads TGCGCCAGCAGCTTGAGCAGACTAGCGGAGCGGGGCGAGACCCAGTACTTC. Encoded protein: CASSLSRLAERGETQYF.

The table lists this clonotype with a few counts. The genes are TRBV4-1 and TRBJ2-7, with 9 bases identical to TRBD1. V was pared by 2 bases and J by 3 bases, with 2 bases of the junction left unmatched. The CDR3 is 14 amino acids. Germline V gene sequence: CDR1 MGHRA, CDR2 YSYEKL. This chain's CDR3 is CASSQMGQGYEQYF. CDR3 coding DNA: TGCGCCAGCAGCCAAATGGGACAGGGCTACGAGCAGTACTTC.

This clonotype was seen at least ten times. The genes are TRBV20-1 and TRBJ1-2, with 7 bases matching TRBD1. CDR3 length: 13 amino acids. Germline V gene sequence: CDR1 DFQATT, CDR2 SNEGSKA (reference sequence). V trimming: 4 bases; J trimming: 8 bases; junction bases outside the gene matches: 10. The CDR3 here is CSATINDRDGYTF. The CDR3 coding sequence is TGCAGTGCTACCATAAATGACAGGGACGGCTACACCTTC.

The chain joins TRBV11-2 to TRBJ1-1, with D unresolved. This CDR3 has 15 amino acids. V lost 5 bases, J lost 5 bases, and 18 bases lay in between. Germline CDR1 is SGHAT and CDR2 is FQNNGV. In nucleotides, the CDR3 is TGTGCCAGCAGCCCCAGTGGAGGCCTTAGAACTGAAGCTTTCTTT. The encoded protein is CASSPSGGLRTEAFF.

This clonotype occurred a few times. The chain combines TRBV3-1 with TRBJ2-7; 13 bases are shared with TRBD2. Per the germline V gene, CDR1 is LGHDT and CDR2 is YNNKEL (reference sequence). The junction had 3 bases not matched to a gene; V was cut back by 0 bases and J by 4 bases. The CDR3 contains 16 residues. CDR3 coding DNA: TGTGCCAGCAGCCAAGAAGGACTAGCGGGAGTGTACGAGCAGTACTTC. This gives the protein CASSQEGLAGVYEQYF.

The table lists this clonotype with many counts. V and J are TRBV28 and TRBJ1-1; D remains ambiguous. Looked up from germline, CDR1 is MDHEN and CDR2 is SYDVKM. This CDR3 is built from 14 residues. Trimming left V 4 bases short and J 6 bases short, with 15 bases between. The DNA for the CDR3 is TGTGCCAGCAGTTCCCCCCCGGGGTTGGCTGAAGCTTTCTTT. Amino acid sequence: CASSSPPGLAEAFF.

This clonotype was counted at least ten times. The chain links TRBV5-1 to TRBJ2-7; possible D gene TRBD1, 6 bases. The CDR3 sequence is 14 residues long. Trimming cost V 1 base and J 5 bases, with 13 bases left between them. CDR1 is SGHRS, CDR2 YFSETQ, per germline. CDR3 in DNA: TGCGCCAGCAGCTTGTCCGCAGGGGAAGACGAGCAGTACTTC. It codes for CASSLSAGEDEQYF. The complete variable domain, with remaining parts taken from reference TRBV5-1 and TRBJ2-7, reads KAGVTQTPRYLIKTRGQQVTLSCSPISGHRSVSWYQQTPGQGLQFLFEYFSETQRNKGNFPGRFSGRQFSNSRSEMNVSTLELGDSALYLCASSLSAGEDEQYFGPGTRLTVT.

This clonotype has ten or more counts. The chain employs TRBV10-3 and TRBJ1-6; TRBD1 might be the D (6 bases). Germline-derived CDR1 and CDR2 are ENHRY and SYGVKD. The CDR3 extends over 15 amino acids. The V gene lost 5 bases and the J gene lost 8 bases, with 16 bases spanning the gap. The CDR3 sequence is CAISSNTGSDSPLHF. CDR3 nucleotides: TGTGCCATCAGTTCTAACACAGGGTCGGATTCACCCCTCCACTTT.

This clonotype turned up a few times. V and J are TRBV28 and TRBJ2-3; unclear D gene. Germline V gives CDR1 MDHEN, CDR2 SYDVKM. CDR3 length equals 13 residues. The germline V and J ends were trimmed by 7 bases and 1 base, with 9 bases remaining between them. The CDR3 DNA follows: TGTGCCAGCACCCTGTCGGGCACAGATACGCAGTATTTT. Its protein is CASTLSGTDTQYF.

The chain employs TRBV2 and TRBJ2-6; D gene unclear. The germline V and J ends were trimmed by 7 bases and 4 bases, with 11 bases remaining between them. The CDR3 loop spans 14 amino acids. Germline CDR1 SNHLY, CDR2 FYNNEI. CDR3 amino acids: CASKGESGANVLTF. The CDR3 nucleotides read TGTGCCAGCAAAGGAGAGTCCGGGGCCAACGTCCTGACTTTC.